This T cell receptor (beta chain) was obtained from a study of blood T cell repertoires in COVID-19. Study summary: Sample material is recorded as cDNA or gDNA derived from T cells, B-cell-depleted T cells, or PBMCs.

The trim removed 4 bases at V and 3 bases at J, leaving 9 bases unmatched. CDR3 length: 15 residues. Germline V CDR1 and CDR2: SGHRS, YFSETQ. Generated by immunoSEQ multiplex PCR, the TCRdb table keeps only in-frame clones and is missing some. In the table there are tens of thousands of clones, around three quarters of which are singletons. The clonotype comes from a human donor in a cohort sampled during active COVID-19. Specimen: peripheral blood. The chain employs TRBV5-1 and TRBJ2-7, with TRBD2 identical over 8 bases. CDR3 nucleotide sequence: TGCGCCAGCAGCCCGGACCCAGCGGGGGACTACGAGCAGTACTTC. This translates into CASSPDPAGDYEQYF.